Following are 6 T cell receptor beta chains from one sample sequenced in a study of shared clonotypes between healthy human individuals. TCRdb's copy holds only in-frame clones and misses some; the assay was immunoSEQ multiplex PCR. The sample lists some 1,900,000 clones, roughly 94% seen once, with 1% to 1.5% in the top ten. The naive CD8 population came from CD45RO-negative cells selected for CCR7, without terminally differentiated effector memory CD45RA+ cells. The sample was naive CD8+ T cells sorted from blood. These receptors all come from a man aged 18-30 years in good health.

This chain connects TRBV15 to TRBJ1-5; D might be TRBD1 (6 bases). Germline V gene sequence: CDR1 LNHNV, CDR2 YYDKDF (reference sequence). V lost 6 bases to trimming and J lost 3 bases, with 9 bases between them. The CDR3 is 13 amino acids. The CDR3 DNA sequence: TGTGCCACCAGTACAGGGATCAATCAGCCCCAGCATTTT. Protein sequence: CATSTGINQPQHF.

V is TRBV4-3 and J is TRBJ1-2; tentatively, D is TRBD1 (6 bases). CDR1 is LGHNA, CDR2 YSLEER, per germline. CDR3 size: 16 residues. The ends were cut back, 1 base at V and 3 bases at J, with 15 bases in the middle. DNA for the CDR3: TGCGCCAGCAGCCAAGTTTACGGGGGCAGAGACTATGGCTACACCTTC. This translates into CASSQVYGGRDYGYTF.

With regard to this clone: Other DNA sequences from this sample encode an identical CDR3 as well. The chain is built from TRBV4-1 and TRBJ2-1; tentative D call: TRBD2 (6 bases). The germline V gene has CDR1 MGHRA and CDR2 YSYEKL. There are 14 residues in the CDR3. V was trimmed by 0 bases and J by 7 bases, leaving 10 bases between them. In DNA form, the CDR3 reads TGCGCCAGCAGCCAAGATATGGGGGGAAATGAGCAGTTCTTC. Translating it yields CASSQDMGGNEQFF.

V usage is TRBV7-3 and J usage is TRBJ1-4; D may be TRBD1 (6 bases). The germline V gene has CDR1 SGHTA and CDR2 FQGTGA. The CDR3 extends over 19 amino acids. Trimming took 2 bases from V and 1 from J, leaving 20 bases between them. The CDR3 loop is CASSLGAGAKWVTNEKLFF. The CDR3 DNA is TGTGCCAGCAGCTTAGGGGCAGGGGCTAAATGGGTAACTAATGAAAAACTGTTTTTT.

Turning to this clone: Additional DNA sequences in this sample encode the identical CDR3. The CDR3: CASSLQGSYEQYF. CDR3 DNA: TGTGCCAGCAGCTTGCAGGGCTCCTACGAGCAGTACTTC. The V gene is TRBV11-2, the J gene TRBJ2-7; tentatively, D is TRBD1 (5 bases). V was pared by 3 bases and J by 0 bases, with 6 bases between. The CDR3 loop spans 13 amino acids. Looked up from germline, CDR1 is SGHAT and CDR2 is FQNNGV.

J is TRBJ2-1 and V is TRBV30; possibly TRBD1 for D (6 bases). The CDR3 length is 15 residues. The germline gives CDR1 GTSNPN, CDR2 SVGIG (reference sequence). V was cut by 4 bases and J by 6 bases, with 19 bases left in between. The CDR3 region has the DNA TGTGCCTGGACCCGGCCGGTACAGGGAATCAATGAGCAGTTCTTC. It specifies CAWTRPVQGINEQFF.